The next 24 T cell receptor beta chains were all read from a single sample in a study of tumor-infiltrating lymphocytes in localized non-small cell lung cancer (dated by TCRdb to the early 2020s). Library preparation employed the immunoSEQ multiplex PCR assay. TCRdb's version of the immuneACCESS table is confined to in-frame rearrangements and falls short of the full clone set. An unresolved V gene accounts for under half of the shortfall where checked; the remainder is of unknown origin. The sample table shows some 22,000 clones, and 70% to 80% are seen once. The ten largest clones take up around 3.5% of the sample. Sequenced material: lung tumor tissue. Receptors were obtained from a human donor with non-small cell lung cancer.

V gene TRBV30 combines with J gene TRBJ2-3, with TRBD2 matching over 10 bases. V lost 4 bases, J lost 3 bases, and 4 bases stayed unmatched. Germline CDR1 is GTSNPN and CDR2 is SVGIG (reference sequence). This CDR3 spans 14 amino acids. CDR3 DNA sequence: TGTGCCTGGAACCCTAGCGGGGGAACAGATACGCAGTATTTT. Its protein product is CAWNPSGGTDTQYF.

The V and J genes are TRBV18 and TRBJ2-5, with 10 bases identical to TRBD2. The CDR3 consists of 15 residues. The germline V gene encodes CDR1 KGHSH and CDR2 LQKENI. Losses at the gene ends were 3 bases for V and 5 bases for J; bases not matched to a gene: 6. CDR3: CASSPQLAGRETQYF. The CDR3 DNA reads TGTGCCAGCTCACCCCAACTAGCGGGAAGGGAGACCCAGTACTTC.

This sequence joins TRBV18 and TRBJ2-7; 8 bases agree with TRBD1. This CDR3 is 16 amino acids long. Germline trimming cut 3 bases from V and 2 bases from J; bases unmatched to any gene: 9. CDR1 is KGHSH and CDR2 is LQKENI in the germline V gene. For the CDR3, the DNA is TGTGCCAGCTCACCCCAGGGGGCGACGAACCCCTACGAGCAGTACTTC. It specifies CASSPQGATNPYEQYF.

This clone was seen a handful of times. The chain combines TRBV27 with TRBJ1-2; TRBD1 aligns across 7 bases. Germline V CDR1 and CDR2: MNHEY, SMNVEV (reference sequence). V shed 2 bases, J shed 7 bases, and the junction held 4 bases outside the gene matches. The CDR3 has 13 amino acids. CDR3 nucleotide sequence: TGTGCCAGCAGTTTACAGGCAGGGGGTGGCTACACCTTC. Its protein is CASSLQAGGGYTF.

The gene calls are TRBV20-1 and TRBJ2-1; D is perhaps TRBD2 (5 bases). The V gene lost 0 bases and the J gene lost 16 bases, with 13 bases spanning the gap. Germline CDR1 and CDR2: DFQATT and SNEGSKA (reference sequence). The CDR3 covers 11 residues. The CDR3 loop reads CSAREGRAHFF. The DNA of the CDR3 is TGCAGTGCTAGAGAAGGGCGGGCTCACTTCTTC.

This clone was observed once. The J gene is TRBJ1-2, the V gene TRBV30; D not resolved. The CDR3 has 12 amino acids. From germline, CDR1 is GTSNPN and CDR2 SVGIG (reference sequence). V was cut by 1 base and J by 7 bases, with 10 bases left in between. CDR3 coding DNA: TGTGCCTGGAGTGCGTTAGGTATTGGCTACACCTTC. Translated: CAWSALGIGYTF.

This rearrangement joins TRBV4-1 to TRBJ1-3; TRBD1 is a possible D gene (5 bases). The CDR3 covers 15 residues. Germline values: CDR1 MGHRA, CDR2 YSYEKL. The ends were cut back, 5 bases at V and 3 bases at J, with 14 bases in the middle. DNA of the CDR3: TGCGCCAGCAGCTTTCGGACAAACCTTGGAAACACCATATATTTT. This translates into CASSFRTNLGNTIYF.

This clone was recorded a few times. This rearrangement joins TRBV27 to TRBJ2-5; no clear D. Trimming removed 4 bases from V and 1 base from J, with 16 bases in between. The CDR3 extends over 16 amino acids. Germline V CDR1 and CDR2: MNHEY, SMNVEV (reference sequence). CDR3: CASSSRTLTFQETQYF. The CDR3 coding sequence is TGTGCCAGCAGTTCCCGGACCCTTACGTTCCAAGAGACCCAGTACTTC.

The chain carries TRBV7-2 and TRBJ2-3; D possibly corresponds to TRBD2 (5 bases). V shed 1 base and J shed 8 bases, with 7 bases lying between them. This CDR3 has 12 residues. CDR1 and CDR2 from the germline V gene are SGHTA and FQGNSA. CDR3 DNA: TGTGCCAGCAGCTTAGAAGAGGGTACGCAGTATTTT. Residues: CASSLEEGTQYF. Combining the CDR3 with reference TRBV7-2 and TRBJ2-3 gives the whole variable domain GAGVSQSPSNKVTEKGKDVELRCDPISGHTALYWYRQSLGQGLEFLIYFQGNSAPDKSGLPSDRFSAERTGGSVSTLTIQRTQQEDSAVYLCASSLEEGTQYFGPGTRLTVL.

The J gene is TRBJ2-1, the V gene TRBV7-9, with a tentative D call TRBD2 (5 bases). The CDR3 contains 14 residues. The V gene lost 4 bases and the J gene lost 3 bases, with 10 bases spanning the gap. Germline CDR1 is SEHNR and CDR2 is FQNEAQ (reference sequence). This CDR3 reads CASSSGNYYNEQFF. The DNA of the CDR3 is TGTGCCAGCAGCTCCGGGAATTACTACAATGAGCAGTTCTTC.

The chain links TRBV11-2 to TRBJ2-1; 7 positions match TRBD2. J was trimmed by 5 bases and V by 8 bases; bases with no gene match: 9. The CDR3 consists of 14 residues. Germline CDR1 and CDR2: SGHAT and FQNNGV. CDR3 coding DNA: TGTGCCAGCGGAGCGGGGCAGGGAGACAATGAGCAGTTCTTC. Its translation is CASGAGQGDNEQFF.

J is TRBJ2-7 and V is TRBV4-1, with D maybe TRBD1 (5 bases). Per germline, CDR1 MGHRA and CDR2 YSYEKL. This CDR3 has 16 residues. Trimming left V 2 bases short and J 2 bases short, with 16 bases between. Here the CDR3 reads CASSQTTDAMTYEQYF. The CDR3 nucleotides read TGCGCCAGCAGCCAAACGACAGATGCCATGACCTACGAGCAGTACTTC.

V usage is TRBV19 and J usage is TRBJ2-5; D is perhaps TRBD2 (7 bases). CDR3 length: 13 residues. V was trimmed by 11 bases and J by 7 bases, leaving 20 bases between them. Per germline, CDR1 LNHDA and CDR2 SQIVND (reference sequence). DNA for the CDR3: TGTGCCTCTTCCGGGACACGGGAGGCGACCCAGTACTTC. Its translation: CASSGTREATQYF.

This chain joins TRBV30 and TRBJ2-7; TRBD1 or TRBD2 may be the D gene (5 bases each). The germline CDR1 and CDR2 sequences are GTSNPN and SVGIG (reference sequence). Trimming left V 5 bases short and J 3 bases short, with 14 bases between. This CDR3 spans 13 amino acids. CDR3 bases: TGTGCCTGGCTCCCGAAGGGGAGCTACGAGCAGTACTTC. Translated, it gives CAWLPKGSYEQYF.

This clone was recorded once. This chain joins TRBV11-2 and TRBJ2-7; D uncertain. Germline V gene lookup returns CDR1 SGHAT and CDR2 FQNNGV. The CDR3 is made up of 14 amino acids. Trimming pared 4 bases from V and 1 base from J, leaving 11 bases between. The CDR3 coding sequence is TGTGCCAGCAGCTACTTACAGAGATCCTACGAGCAGTACTTC. Residues: CASSYLQRSYEQYF.

The chain uses TRBV5-4 and TRBJ2-3, with 15 bases aligning to TRBD2. Losses at the gene ends were 4 bases for V and 0 bases for J; bases not matched to a gene: 6. The CDR3 has 18 residues. Looked up from germline, CDR1 is SGHNT and CDR2 is YYREEE (reference sequence). CDR3 coding DNA: TGTGCCAGCAGCCTAGGGACTAGCGGGAGGTGGAGCACAGATACGCAGTATTTT. Translation gives CASSLGTSGRWSTDTQYF. The full variable domain, its missing parts supplied by reference TRBV5-4 and TRBJ2-3, is ETGVTQSPTHLIKTRGQQVTLRCSSQSGHNTVSWYQQALGQGPQFIFQYYREEENGRGNFPPRFSGLQFPNYSSELNVNALELDDSALYLCASSLGTSGRWSTDTQYFGPGTRLTVL.

The V and J genes are TRBV30 and TRBJ2-1, with D perhaps TRBD2 (6 bases). The CDR3 has 15 amino acids. Germline values: CDR1 GTSNPN, CDR2 SVGIG (reference sequence). V lost 4 bases, J lost 4 bases, and 17 bases lay in between. The CDR3 DNA sequence: TGTGCCTGGACCCGCCGACTAGAGAATTACAATGAGCAGTTCTTC. This codes for CAWTRRLENYNEQFF. Looking up the rest from reference TRBV30 and TRBJ2-1 gives the full variable domain: SQTIHQWPATLVQPVGSPLSLECTVEGTSNPNLYWYRQAAGRGLQLLFYSVGIGQISSEVPQNLSASRPQDRQFILSSKKLLLSDSGFYLCAWTRRLENYNEQFFGPGTRLTVL.

The gene calls are TRBV5-5 and TRBJ2-3; a possible D gene is TRBD1 (5 bases). This CDR3 spans 15 amino acids. From germline, CDR1 is SGHKS and CDR2 YYEKEE (reference sequence). Trimming removed 0 bases at V and 4 bases at J, with 12 bases between. CDR3 bases: TGTGCCAGCAGCTTGGCACCTCAGGGATCAGATACGCAGTATTTT. Protein: CASSLAPQGSDTQYF.

V gene TRBV11-2 combines with J gene TRBJ2-1, with 9 positions matching TRBD2. V was pared by 3 bases and J by 0 bases, with 3 bases of the junction left unmatched. Germline V lookup: CDR1 SGHAT, CDR2 FQNNGV. The CDR3 runs to 16 residues. The CDR3 spells CASSFLAGSSYNEQFF. The CDR3, as DNA: TGTGCCAGCAGCTTCCTAGCGGGAAGCTCCTACAATGAGCAGTTCTTC.

The V and J genes are TRBV18 and TRBJ2-1; TRBD2 agrees at 10 bases. The CDR3 is 16 residues long. V shed 3 bases and J 4 bases; nucleotides not matched to a gene: 6. Germline V gene lookup returns CDR1 KGHSH and CDR2 LQKENI. CDR3 nucleotide sequence: TGTGCCAGCTCACCGGTCGCTAGCGGGAGATACAATGAGCAGTTCTTC. It yields the protein CASSPVASGRYNEQFF.

J is TRBJ1-1 and V is TRBV7-2; 7 positions match TRBD1. J lost 4 bases, V lost 5 bases, and 10 bases had no gene match. This CDR3 is 15 amino acids long. Germline V gives CDR1 SGHTA, CDR2 FQGNSA. The CDR3 bases are TGTGCCAGCAGCCGCTCGACAGGGTACGGCACTGAAGCTTTCTTT. Residues: CASSRSTGYGTEAFF.

This chain uses TRBV11-2 with TRBJ1-2; perhaps TRBD1 as D (5 bases). The CDR3 has 13 residues. Germline loops: CDR1 SGHAT, CDR2 FQNNGV. V was cut by 11 bases and J by 5 bases, with 18 bases left in between. The CDR3 here is CAQGRQGRYGYTF. In DNA, the CDR3 is TGTGCCCAAGGACGGCAGGGAAGGTATGGCTACACCTTC.

This clone appeared a few times. V usage is TRBV5-6 and J usage is TRBJ2-7; 13 bases agree with TRBD2. The length of the CDR3 is 14 residues. After removal of 0 bases from V and 11 bases from J, the junction contained 5 bases not matched to a gene. Per germline, CDR1 SGHDT and CDR2 YYEEEE. CDR3 amino acids: CASSLDYGLAGEYF. For the CDR3, the DNA is TGTGCCAGCAGCTTGGATTACGGACTAGCGGGAGAGTACTTC.

This clone was seen a few times. Other DNA sequences from this sample encode an identical CDR3 as well. This rearrangement joins TRBV25-1 to TRBJ1-2; D possibly corresponds to TRBD1 (5 bases). The CDR3 is made up of 13 amino acids. V was cut by 4 bases and J by 4 bases, with 10 bases left in between. The V gene's germline CDR1 is MGHDK and CDR2 SYGVNS. CDR3 nucleotide sequence: TGTGCCAGCAGTGCGTCTGGGACCTATGGCTACACCTTC. Amino acids: CASSASGTYGYTF.